The T cell receptor beta chain described here comes from a study of CD8 T cells in ankylosing spondylitis. This clonotype was seen repeatedly, ten times or more. Preparation of TCR beta libraries was done by quantitative 5'-RACE with molecular barcodes. TCRdb reprocessed the 5' RACE reads with MiXCR, giving one entry per CDR3 protein. Among roughly 86,000 distinct CDR3 sequences listed, about 8.8% were seen once. Losses at the gene ends were 2 bases for V and 2 bases for J; bases not matched to a gene: 8. The CDR3 consists of 16 residues. Germline CDR1 reads SGHRS; CDR2 reads YFSETQ. Source material: blood, either unsorted or a sorted T cell fraction (not recorded which). This TCR came from a male donor with ankylosing spondylitis or in good health (not recorded which). V usage is TRBV5-1 and J usage is TRBJ2-3; TRBD2 aligns across 7 bases. The CDR3 DNA sequence: TGCGCCAGCAGCTTAGCCCGAGCGGGGAACACAGATACGCAGTATTTT. It codes for CASSLARAGNTDTQYF.